A selection of T cell receptor beta chains follows, all from one sample in a study of graft-versus-host responses after intestinal transplantation. Libraries were prepared by immunoSEQ multiplex PCR; TCRdb keeps only in-frame clonotypes and omits some of them. The table has under 130,000 clones, roughly 93% seen once. Their antigens remain unidentified. The source was unstimulated CD8+ T cells sorted from spleen or lymph node cells, collected before intestinal transplant. The source is a human donor who received an intestinal transplant. Each CDR3 is given with its conserved first and last residue. The order of the fields is J gene, V gene, clone size, D gene, CDR3 protein. The D gene is left open where the match is weak. Clone sizes are given selectively: once, few, many, or a class where the clone is expanded.

TRBJ2-7 | TRBV9 | once | NA | CASSPRSGLAYEQYF
TRBJ1-2 | TRBV15 | once | NA | CATSRGGPYTF
TRBJ1-1 | TRBV4-1 | NA | TRBD1 | CASSQGQGWTEAFF
TRBJ1-2 | TRBV7-9 | NA | NA | CASSSQFGSDYGYTF
TRBJ2-1 | TRBV25-1 | NA | TRBD2 | CASSQPTGGPGEQFF
TRBJ2-7 | TRBV27 | NA | TRBD2 | CASSLTSGIFYEQYF
TRBJ2-7 | TRBV4-1 | NA | TRBD1 | CASSHGGTGGAGEQYF
TRBJ2-7 | TRBV12-5 | NA | NA | CASGPYRSYEQYF
TRBJ2-7 | TRBV7-9 | NA | NA | CASSLSQSEQYF
NA | TRBV6-6 | NA | NA | CASSYHFYEQYF
TRBJ1-1 | TRBV4-1 | NA | NA | CASSPQGTVDTEAFF
TRBJ2-2 | TRBV11-2 | NA | TRBD1 | CASSLWGGTGVTGELFF
TRBJ2-7 | TRBV4-1 | NA | TRBD1 | CASSQLDRGHNEQYF
TRBJ2-5 | TRBV5-4 | once | NA | CASSLWGSETQYF
TRBJ2-2 | TRBV4-1 | NA | NA | CASSQEIGLGRELFF
TRBJ2-5 | TRBV28 | once | TRBD1 | CASSQGTRGLETQYF
TRBJ2-7 | TRBV7-6 | NA | NA | CASSVTPSSYEQYF
TRBJ1-2 | TRBV29-1 | NA | NA | CSVEDPFGYTF
TRBJ2-7 | TRBV29-1 | NA | TRBD2 | CSVDTGGREQYF
TRBJ2-7 | TRBV11-2 | NA | TRBD2 | CASSLEYGGTYEQYF
TRBJ2-1 | TRBV7-6 | NA | NA | CASSFWESSYNEQFF
TRBJ2-5 | TRBV7-9 | once | NA | CASSSTTGILGETQYF
TRBJ1-1 | TRBV4-1 | NA | NA | CASSQDYGTNTEAFF
TRBJ1-1 | TRBV12-5 | once | TRBD1 | CASGIGQAEAFF
TRBJ2-2 | TRBV4-3 | NA | NA | CASSQGGSGELFF
TRBJ2-1 | TRBV4-1 | NA | TRBD2 | CASSQRLAANEQFF
TRBJ2-1 | TRBV11-2 | NA | NA | CASSPKVRGLKTSDNEQFF
TRBJ2-2 | TRBV7-7 | NA | NA | CASSLGIDTGELFF
TRBJ2-7 | TRBV6-5 | NA | NA | CASSSPAGSEQYF
TRBJ1-2 | TRBV7-9 | few | TRBD1 | CATLGQGDGYTF
TRBJ2-1 | TRBV9 | NA | NA | CASSVVGSSYNEQFF
TRBJ2-3 | TRBV13 | NA | TRBD2 | CASSLRGLPTDTQYF
TRBJ1-1 | TRBV5-1 | NA | NA | CASSFLGAPGTEAFF
TRBJ2-1 | TRBV27 | once | TRBD2 | CASSLGLAHEQFF
TRBJ2-1 | TRBV11-2 | NA | NA | CASSRARDFNEQFF